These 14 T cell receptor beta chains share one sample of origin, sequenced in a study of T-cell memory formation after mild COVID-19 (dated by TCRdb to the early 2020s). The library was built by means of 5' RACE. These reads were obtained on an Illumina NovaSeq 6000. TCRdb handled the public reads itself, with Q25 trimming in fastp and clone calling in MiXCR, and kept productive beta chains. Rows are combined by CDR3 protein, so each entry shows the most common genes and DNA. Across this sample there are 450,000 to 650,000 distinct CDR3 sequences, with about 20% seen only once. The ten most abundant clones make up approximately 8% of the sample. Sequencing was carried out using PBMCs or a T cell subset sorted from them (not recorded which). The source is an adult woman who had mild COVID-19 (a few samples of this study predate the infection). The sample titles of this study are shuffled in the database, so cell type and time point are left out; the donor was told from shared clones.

CDR3 region: CASSRRLYEQYF. As DNA, the CDR3 is TGTGCCAGCAGTCGCCGCCTGTACGAGCAGTACTTC. The chain combines TRBV12-3 or TRBV12-4 with TRBJ2-7; D is ambiguous. Trimming pared 5 bases from V and 4 bases from J, leaving 9 bases between. There are 12 residues in the CDR3.

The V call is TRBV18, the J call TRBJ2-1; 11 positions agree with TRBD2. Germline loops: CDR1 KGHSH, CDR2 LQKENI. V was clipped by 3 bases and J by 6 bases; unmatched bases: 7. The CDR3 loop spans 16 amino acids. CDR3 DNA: TGTGCCAGCTCACCTAAACTAGCGGGAGTCCCCAATGAGCAGTTCTTC. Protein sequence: CASSPKLAGVPNEQFF.

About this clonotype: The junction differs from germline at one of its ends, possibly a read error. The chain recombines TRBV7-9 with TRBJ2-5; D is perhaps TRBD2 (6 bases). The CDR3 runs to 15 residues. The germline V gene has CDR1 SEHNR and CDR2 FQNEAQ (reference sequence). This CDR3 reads CDSRSGGARGETQYF. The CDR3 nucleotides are TGTGACAGCAGATCCGGCGGGGCACGGGGGGAGACCCAGTACTTC.

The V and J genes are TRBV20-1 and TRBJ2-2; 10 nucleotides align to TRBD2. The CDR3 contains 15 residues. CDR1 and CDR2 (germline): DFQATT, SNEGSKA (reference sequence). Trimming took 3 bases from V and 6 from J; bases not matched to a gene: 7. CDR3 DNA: TGCAGTGCTAGGGGACTAGCGTTTCGGTCCGGGGAGCTGTTTTTT. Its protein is CSARGLAFRSGELFF.

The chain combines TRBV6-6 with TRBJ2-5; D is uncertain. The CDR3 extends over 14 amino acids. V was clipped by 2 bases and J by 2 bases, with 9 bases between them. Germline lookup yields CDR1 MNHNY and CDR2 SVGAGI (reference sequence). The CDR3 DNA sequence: TGTGCCAGCAGTTACCTTGAAGGGCAAGAGACCCAGTACTTC. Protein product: CASSYLEGQETQYF.

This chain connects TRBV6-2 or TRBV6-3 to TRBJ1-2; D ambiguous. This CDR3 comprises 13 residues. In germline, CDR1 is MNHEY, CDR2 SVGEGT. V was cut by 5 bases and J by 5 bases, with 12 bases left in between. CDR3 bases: TGTGCCAGCAGTCAACAGCGGTTGTATGGCTACACCTTC. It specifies CASSQQRLYGYTF.

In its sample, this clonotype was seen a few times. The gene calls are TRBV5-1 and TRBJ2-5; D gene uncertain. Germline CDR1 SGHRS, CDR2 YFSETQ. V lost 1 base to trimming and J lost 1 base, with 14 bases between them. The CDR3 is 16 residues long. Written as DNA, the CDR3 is TGCGCCAGCAGCTTGAGGGCTAGTGATACCCAAGAGACCCAGTACTTC. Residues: CASSLRASDTQETQYF.

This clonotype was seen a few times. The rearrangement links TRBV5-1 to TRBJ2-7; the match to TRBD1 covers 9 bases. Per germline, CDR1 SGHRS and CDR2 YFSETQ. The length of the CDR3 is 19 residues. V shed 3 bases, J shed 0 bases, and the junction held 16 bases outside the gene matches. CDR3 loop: CASSSSGTGILTYSYEQYF. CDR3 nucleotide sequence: TGCGCCAGCAGCTCTTCCGGGACAGGGATACTAACTTACTCCTACGAGCAGTACTTC.

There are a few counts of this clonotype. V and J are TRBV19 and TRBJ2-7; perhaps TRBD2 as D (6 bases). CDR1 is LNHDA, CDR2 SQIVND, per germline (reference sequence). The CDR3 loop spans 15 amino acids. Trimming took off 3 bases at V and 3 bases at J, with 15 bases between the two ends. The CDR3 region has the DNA TGTGCCAGTAGTATTGAAGCGGGCGAGAACTACGAGCAGTACTTC. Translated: CASSIEAGENYEQYF.

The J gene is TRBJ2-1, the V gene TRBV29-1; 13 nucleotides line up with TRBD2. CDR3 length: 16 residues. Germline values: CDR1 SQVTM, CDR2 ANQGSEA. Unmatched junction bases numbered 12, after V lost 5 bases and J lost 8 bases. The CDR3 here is CSVFPRTSGRRDEQFF. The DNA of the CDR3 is TGCAGCGTTTTCCCCCGGACTAGCGGGAGAAGGGATGAGCAGTTCTTC.

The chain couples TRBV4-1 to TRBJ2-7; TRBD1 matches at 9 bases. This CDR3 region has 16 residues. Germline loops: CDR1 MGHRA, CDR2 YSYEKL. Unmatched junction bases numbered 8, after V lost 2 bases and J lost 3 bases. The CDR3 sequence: CASSQSPTGGIYEQYF. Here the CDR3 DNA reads TGCGCCAGCAGCCAATCCCCGACAGGGGGGATCTACGAGCAGTACTTC.

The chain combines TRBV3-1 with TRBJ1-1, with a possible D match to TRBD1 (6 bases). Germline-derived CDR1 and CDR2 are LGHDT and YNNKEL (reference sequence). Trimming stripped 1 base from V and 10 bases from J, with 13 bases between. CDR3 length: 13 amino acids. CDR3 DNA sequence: TGTGCCAGCAGCCAAGGGACAGCATTCGGAGCTTTCTTT. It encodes CASSQGTAFGAFF. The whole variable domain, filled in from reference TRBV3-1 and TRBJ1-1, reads DTAVSQTPKYLVTQMGNDKSIKCEQNLGHDTMYWYKQDSKKFLKIMFSYNNKELIINETVPNRFSPKSPDKAHLNLHINSLELGDSAVYFCASSQGTAFGAFFGQGTRLTVV.

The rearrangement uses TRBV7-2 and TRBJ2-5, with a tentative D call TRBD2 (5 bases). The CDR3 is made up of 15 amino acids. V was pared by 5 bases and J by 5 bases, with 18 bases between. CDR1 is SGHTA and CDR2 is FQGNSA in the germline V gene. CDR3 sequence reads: CASSKRVGVGETQYF. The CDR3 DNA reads TGTGCCAGCAGCAAACGGGTGGGAGTGGGGGAGACCCAGTACTTC.

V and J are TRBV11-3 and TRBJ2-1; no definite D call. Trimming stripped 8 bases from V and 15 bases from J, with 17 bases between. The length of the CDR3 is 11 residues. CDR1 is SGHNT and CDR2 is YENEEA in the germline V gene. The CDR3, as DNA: TGTGCCAGCGGCGTCGGACGCCTCGTGTTCTTC. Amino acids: CASGVGRLVFF.